The 16 T cell receptor beta chains listed next were all sequenced from one sample in a study of blood T cell repertoires in COVID-19. Some clones are missing from TCRdb's copy, which holds only in-frame ones; the method was immunoSEQ multiplex PCR. This sample has more than 200,000 clones; 88% occur once, and the top ten carry over 1.1%. Sequences were obtained from peripheral blood. The source is a man older than 75 with acute or convalescent COVID-19.

The chain links TRBV18 to TRBJ2-1, with 11 bases lining up with TRBD2. CDR3 size: 16 residues. In germline, CDR1 is KGHSH, CDR2 LQKENI. Losses at the gene ends were 2 bases for V and 8 bases for J; bases not matched to a gene: 8. The CDR3 nucleotides are TGTGCCAGCTCACCAGCGTTAGCGGGGGGGGAGCATGAGCAGTTCTTC. Translated: CASSPALAGGEHEQFF.

This chain connects TRBV4-1 to TRBJ1-4; D possibly corresponds to TRBD1 (6 bases). There are 16 residues in the CDR3. Between the trimmed V and J ends, which lost 3 bases and 1 base, there was a span of 12 bases. Germline CDR1 MGHRA, CDR2 YSYEKL. The CDR3 spells CASSHADRLTNEKLFF. The CDR3 DNA is TGCGCCAGCAGCCATGCGGACAGATTAACTAATGAAAAACTGTTTTTT.

This chain links TRBV9 with TRBJ2-2; D might be TRBD1 (5 bases). V lost 3 bases, J lost 5 bases, and 14 bases lay in between. The germline CDR1 and CDR2 sequences are SGDLS and YYNGEE. CDR3 size: 15 residues. CDR3 residues: CASSDRSSGTGELFF. DNA for the CDR3: TGTGCCAGCAGCGACAGGTCAAGTGGGACCGGGGAGCTGTTTTTT.

The chain couples TRBV16 to TRBJ1-5, with 12 bases aligning to TRBD1. CDR1 KGHSY and CDR2 FQNENV come from the germline V gene. V was clipped by 4 bases and J by 3 bases; unmatched bases: 7. The CDR3 contains 17 residues. The CDR3 here is CASSLPGQGADNQPQHF. As DNA, the CDR3 is TGTGCCAGCAGCCTTCCGGGACAGGGGGCAGACAATCAGCCCCAGCATTTT.

DNA of the CDR3: TGCGCCAGCAGCCAAGGGACAGGGGCGCGAATGAACACTGAAGCTTTCTTT. Translated, it gives CASSQGTGARMNTEAFF. The chain uses TRBV4-1 and TRBJ1-1; TRBD1 matches 9 bases. Germline lookup yields CDR1 MGHRA and CDR2 YSYEKL. The CDR3 contains 17 residues. The trim removed 1 base at V and 0 bases at J, leaving 6 bases unmatched.

The chain couples TRBV6-6 to TRBJ1-2, with a tentative D call TRBD1 (6 bases). This CDR3 has 14 amino acids. Germline V gene lookup returns CDR1 MNHNY and CDR2 SVGAGI (reference sequence). V was trimmed by 3 bases and J by 2 bases, leaving 10 bases between them. CDR3 nucleotides: TGTGCCAGCAGTTATGACAGGACAAACTATGGCTACACCTTC. This sequence encodes CASSYDRTNYGYTF.

The count of this clone is one. Additional DNA sequences in this sample encode the identical CDR3. The genes are TRBV10-3 and TRBJ2-7; 10 bases line up with TRBD1. This CDR3 comprises 12 residues. Trimming removed 6 bases from V and 5 bases from J; junction bases left unmatched: 1. The germline V gene encodes CDR1 ENHRY and CDR2 SYGVKD. CDR3 nucleotide sequence: TGTGCCATCAGAGGGACAGGGGACGAGCAGTACTTC. Translating gives CAIRGTGDEQYF.

This chain uses TRBV7-2 with TRBJ1-5; D ambiguous. The V gene lost 2 bases and the J gene lost 5 bases, with 19 bases spanning the gap. CDR3 length: 17 residues. Per germline, CDR1 SGHTA and CDR2 FQGNSA. The CDR3 sequence is CASSLSSGRGTHQPQHF. CDR3 in DNA: TGTGCCAGCAGCTTAAGTAGCGGGCGGGGAACTCATCAGCCCCAGCATTTT.

Points on this clone: Different DNA sequences within this sample yield the same CDR3. The CDR3 bases are TGCGCCAGCAGCCAAGAGACAGTACAGCAGCCCCAGCATTTT. It codes for CASSQETVQQPQHF. The chain is built from TRBV4-1 and TRBJ1-5, with D tentatively TRBD1 (5 bases). Trimming cost V 0 bases and J 7 bases, with 10 bases left between them. Germline V CDR1 and CDR2: MGHRA, YSYEKL. The length of the CDR3 is 14 residues.

J is TRBJ2-5 and V is TRBV24-1, with no clear D. CDR1 and CDR2 from the germline V gene are KGHDR and SFDVKD. The CDR3 consists of 14 residues. Trimming took off 7 bases at V and 1 base at J, with 12 bases between the two ends. The CDR3 region is CATSPRERQETQYF. The CDR3 DNA reads TGTGCCACCAGCCCGAGAGAGCGCCAAGAGACCCAGTACTTC.

This clone is a singleton in its sample. The V and J genes are TRBV5-6 and TRBJ1-1, with 8 bases fitting TRBD1. With V trimmed by 4 bases and J by 6 bases, 8 bases remained unmatched. This CDR3 region has 14 residues. CDR1 SGHDT and CDR2 YYEEEE come from the germline V gene. CDR3 sequence (DNA): TGTGCCAGCAGCGTGAACCGGGACAGGTCTGAAGCTTTCTTT. Protein product: CASSVNRDRSEAFF.

The rearrangement links TRBV9 to TRBJ2-7, with D tentatively TRBD1 (6 bases). This CDR3 spans 13 amino acids. Trimming removed 0 bases from V and 5 bases from J, with 9 bases in between. Germline values: CDR1 SGDLS, CDR2 YYNGEE. The CDR3 region is CASSVGGGNEQYF. The CDR3 DNA follows: TGTGCCAGCAGCGTAGGTGGGGGCAACGAGCAGTACTTC.

CDR3 sequence reads: CSGFSGLYNEQFF. The CDR3 nucleotides are TGCAGCGGATTTAGCGGGCTTTACAATGAGCAGTTCTTC. The chain recombines TRBV29-1 with TRBJ2-1; 7 nucleotides line up with TRBD2. Per germline, CDR1 SQVTM and CDR2 ANQGSEA. J lost 4 bases, V lost 7 bases, and 7 bases had no gene match. This CDR3 comprises 13 residues.

As concerns this clone: Different DNA sequences within this sample yield the same CDR3. The chain is built from TRBV5-1 and TRBJ1-2; 7 nucleotides line up with TRBD1. The CDR3 runs to 13 residues. Trimming removed 1 base from V and 6 bases from J; junction bases left unmatched: 3. Germline CDR1 and CDR2: SGHRS and YFSETQ. CDR3 sequence: CASSLSQGDGYTF. The DNA of the CDR3 is TGCGCCAGCAGCTTGAGTCAGGGGGATGGCTACACCTTC.

The chain joins TRBV14 to TRBJ1-6; D remains ambiguous. The CDR3 contains 12 residues. CDR1 is SGHDN and CDR2 is FVKESK in the germline V gene. Trimming shortened V by 8 bases and J by 7 bases, and 9 bases separated the two germline ends. The CDR3 DNA sequence: TGTGCCAGCCAATCAGTAAATTCACCCCTCCACTTT. Its protein is CASQSVNSPLHF. The variable domain in full, completed from reference TRBV14 and TRBJ1-6, reads EAGVTQFPSHSVIEKGQTVTLRCDPISGHDNLYWYRRVMGKEIKFLLHFVKESKQDESGMPNNRFLAERTGGTYSTLKVQPAELEDSGVYFCASQSVNSPLHFGNGTRLTVT.

The gene calls are TRBV5-1 and TRBJ2-5; TRBD1 might be the D (6 bases). Germline V gene sequence: CDR1 SGHRS, CDR2 YFSETQ. The ends were cut back, 2 bases at V and 3 bases at J, with 11 bases in the middle. This CDR3 is 14 amino acids long. CDR3 sequence reads: CASSFQSGEETQYF. DNA of the CDR3: TGCGCCAGCAGCTTTCAGTCAGGGGAAGAGACCCAGTACTTC.